This T cell receptor beta chain came from a study of blood T cell repertoires in COVID-19. As handled by the study authors: Amplification of reference gene primers was used by the study to estimate nucleated cell counts. TCRdb's copy holds only in-frame clones and misses some; the assay was immunoSEQ multiplex PCR. Clone size and the V and J calls come from that table; the DNA yielded D and trimming. This sample yields some 50,000 clones, of which 65% to 90% are seen a single time; 25% to 30% belongs to the top ten. The CDR3 runs to 16 residues. V was cut by 6 bases and J by 2 bases, with 14 bases left in between. Per the germline V gene, CDR1 is MNHEY and CDR2 is SMNVEV (reference sequence).

This sequence was found in a human donor in a cohort sampled during active COVID-19. The V call is TRBV27, the J call TRBJ1-6, with D maybe TRBD1 (6 bases). Sequences were obtained from peripheral blood. In nucleotides, the CDR3 is TGTGCCAGCAGAAGGACAGCCGCCCCCTATAATTCACCCCTCCACTTT. As protein: CASRRTAAPYNSPLHF.